A single sample is the source of the 21 T cell receptor beta chains below, sequenced in a study of T cells in Graves' hyperthyroidism and ophthalmopathy. RNA transcripts gave rise to amplified TCR beta CDR3 regions. TCR CDR3 regions were first amplified by RT-PCR with HTBI primers. From the multiplex PCR reads, TCRdb called clonotypes with MiXCR, one entry per CDR3 protein. This table holds 490,000 or so distinct CDR3 sequences, roughly 22% found once. The sequencing sample was made of blood. The source of these receptors is a woman in her sixties or seventies with Graves' ophthalmopathy.

V is TRBV19 and J is TRBJ1-5; possibly TRBD1 for D (5 bases). The CDR3 is made up of 14 amino acids. V was cut by 3 bases and J by 6 bases, with 12 bases left in between. CDR1 and CDR2 from the germline V gene are LNHDA and SQIVND (reference sequence). The DNA for the CDR3 is TGTGCCAGTAGTATCGCAGGGAACACTCAGCCCCAGCATTTT. The encoded protein is CASSIAGNTQPQHF.

The V call is TRBV6-1, the J call TRBJ2-1, with 8 bases identical to TRBD2. In germline, CDR1 is MNHNS, CDR2 SASEGT. CDR3 length: 17 amino acids. With V trimmed by 5 bases and J by 0 bases, 9 bases remained unmatched. The CDR3, as DNA: TGTGCCAGCAGTACAGCGGGAGCACAAGGCTCCTACAATGAGCAGTTCTTC. Translated, it gives CASSTAGAQGSYNEQFF.

This chain connects TRBV18 to TRBJ1-1, with no clear D. V lost 6 bases and J 13 bases, leaving 18 bases between the germline ends. The CDR3 totals 12 residues. Germline V gene sequence: CDR1 KGHSH, CDR2 LQKENI. This chain's CDR3 is CASSERLLGGFF. CDR3 in DNA: TGTGCCAGCTCTGAAAGGCTACTGGGTGGTTTCTTT. Full variable domain (remainder filled in from reference TRBV18 and TRBJ1-1): NAGVMQNPRHLVRRRGQEARLRCSPMKGHSHVYWYRQLPEEGLKFMVYLQKENIIDESGMPKERFSAEFPKEGPSILRIQQVVRGDSAAYFCASSERLLGGFFGQGTRLTVV.

This clonotype has just a few counts. The chain is built from TRBV20-1 and TRBJ2-2, with unresolved D. The V and J ends lost 5 bases and 0 bases respectively, with 16 bases between them. In germline, CDR1 is DFQATT, CDR2 SNEGSKA (reference sequence). The CDR3 consists of 16 residues. CDR3 sequence reads: CSASSFGVTNTGELFF. The DNA for the CDR3 is TGCAGTGCTTCGTCCTTTGGCGTAACGAACACCGGGGAGCTGTTTTTT.

The chain couples TRBV18 to TRBJ2-1, with D possibly being TRBD2 (5 bases). Germline values: CDR1 KGHSH, CDR2 LQKENI. V was pared by 4 bases and J by 5 bases, with 9 bases between. This CDR3 is 13 amino acids long. The CDR3 DNA is TGTGCCAGCTCACGTAGCGAACACAATGAGCAGTTCTTC. It specifies CASSRSEHNEQFF. The entire variable domain, with the rest obtained from reference TRBV18 and TRBJ2-1, is as follows: NAGVMQNPRHLVRRRGQEARLRCSPMKGHSHVYWYRQLPEEGLKFMVYLQKENIIDESGMPKERFSAEFPKEGPSILRIQQVVRGDSAAYFCASSRSEHNEQFFGPGTRLTVL.

The V gene is TRBV24-1, the J gene TRBJ2-5, with TRBD1 matching 9 bases. The CDR3 covers 16 residues. With 4 bases clipped from V and 5 bases from J, the junction kept 10 bases outside the gene matches. Germline CDR1 KGHDR, CDR2 SFDVKD. CDR3 region: CATSDIGTGIAETQYF. In DNA, the CDR3 is TGTGCCACCAGTGACATTGGGACAGGGATTGCCGAGACCCAGTACTTC.

This clonotype was counted a few times. The chain uses TRBV6-1 and TRBJ1-4; 7 positions agree with TRBD1. With 2 bases clipped from V and 11 bases from J, the junction kept 8 bases outside the gene matches. The CDR3 length is 14 residues. Germline CDR1 MNHNS, CDR2 SASEGT. CDR3 sequence reads: CASSENGQGGKLFF. The CDR3 nucleotides read TGTGCCAGCAGTGAAAATGGGCAGGGGGGGAAACTGTTTTTT.

V is TRBV12-3 or TRBV12-4 and J is TRBJ2-1; D may be TRBD2 (5 bases). Trimming stripped 7 bases from V and 5 bases from J, with 21 bases between. The CDR3 is 16 residues long. CDR3 coding DNA: TGTGCCAGCACTTCCTGGGAGATCTTACCCGACAATGAGCAGTTCTTC. Residues: CASTSWEILPDNEQFF.

This sequence joins TRBV5-4 and TRBJ2-2; 7 nucleotides match TRBD2. Germline-derived CDR1 and CDR2 are SGHNT and YYREEE (reference sequence). Trimming removed 5 bases from V and 6 bases from J; junction bases left unmatched: 13. This CDR3 is 16 amino acids long. The CDR3 loop reads CASSSSGGSEAGELFF. The CDR3 DNA sequence: TGTGCCAGCAGTTCCTCGGGGGGAAGTGAGGCCGGGGAGCTGTTTTTT.

This clonotype came up a few times. The DNA for the CDR3 is TGTGCCAGCAGCTCCCCTTTAGCGGGAAGCTCCTACAATGAGCAGTTCTTC. Its protein product is CASSSPLAGSSYNEQFF. The J gene is TRBJ2-1, the V gene TRBV11-2; 8 bases are a match to TRBD2. V gave up 4 bases and J gave up 0 bases; unmatched junction bases: 8. Germline CDR1 and CDR2: SGHAT and FQNNGV. The CDR3 has 17 residues.

In its sample, this clonotype was seen a few times. J is TRBJ1-2 and V is TRBV7-9, with 7 bases lining up with TRBD1. Trimming removed 6 bases from V and 5 bases from J; junction bases left unmatched: 9. Germline CDR1 reads SEHNR; CDR2 reads FQNEAQ (reference sequence). This CDR3 region has 14 residues. This chain's CDR3 is CASSHAGGGYGYTF. Written as DNA, the CDR3 is TGTGCCAGCAGTCATGCAGGGGGAGGTTATGGCTACACCTTC.

This sequence joins TRBV5-1 and TRBJ2-1; TRBD1 might be the D (5 bases). Trimming left V 5 bases short and J 0 bases short, with 18 bases between. The CDR3 loop spans 17 amino acids. The germline V gene has CDR1 SGHRS and CDR2 YFSETQ. CDR3 region: CASRDPTGSGSYNEQFF. The DNA for the CDR3 is TGCGCCAGCAGAGACCCAACAGGATCGGGCTCCTACAATGAGCAGTTCTTC.

Ten or more counts support this clonotype. The chain joins TRBV11-2 to TRBJ2-7; no reliable D call. With 2 bases removed from V and 5 bases from J, the gap between germline ends came to 7 bases. Germline V gene lookup returns CDR1 SGHAT and CDR2 FQNNGV. The CDR3 covers 12 residues. The chain's CDR3 is CASSLRLNEQYF. For the CDR3, the DNA is TGTGCCAGCAGCTTAAGGCTCAACGAGCAGTACTTC.

Comments on this clonotype: This clone may be a read error of a much larger clone one base away. The gene calls are TRBV11-3 and TRBJ2-5, with 11 nucleotides matching TRBD2. This CDR3 region has 13 residues. Germline V gene sequence: CDR1 SGHNT, CDR2 YENEEA. CDR3 protein: CVSSPGTSGTQYF. CDR3 sequence (DNA): TGTGTCAGCAGCCCCGGGACTAGCGGTACCCAGTACTTC.

Notes on this clonotype: This may stem from a read error, because a much larger clone lies one nucleotide away. This sequence joins TRBV20-1 and TRBJ2-3; D is tentatively TRBD1 or TRBD2 (8 bases each). The V end lost 6 bases, the J end lost 3 bases, and 37 bases lay between the germline ends. From germline, CDR1 is DFQATT and CDR2 SNEGSKA (reference sequence). CDR3 length: 21 amino acids. The CDR3 bases are TGCAGTGCCCAAGACTTTAACACAGGACAGGGAACGGGAGGGCCGACAGATACGCAGTATTTT. This gives the protein CSAQDFNTGQGTGGPTDTQYF.

This clonotype was observed a handful of times. The gene calls are TRBV7-3 and TRBJ2-7, with D possibly being TRBD1 (6 bases). The length of the CDR3 is 17 residues. Germline CDR1 is SGHTA and CDR2 is FQGTGA. V lost 4 bases, J lost 3 bases, and 22 bases lay in between. In DNA form, the CDR3 reads TGTGCCAGCAGCTCGGGAAACTCAGGGGCGATTGGCTACGAGCAGTACTTC. Encoded protein: CASSSGNSGAIGYEQYF. The full variable domain, its missing parts supplied by reference TRBV7-3 and TRBJ2-7, is GAGVSQTPSNKVTEKGKYVELRCDPISGHTALYWYRQSLGQGPEFLIYFQGTGAADDSGLPNDRFFAVRPEGSVSTLKIQRTERGDSAVYLCASSSGNSGAIGYEQYFGPGTRLTVT.

This clonotype was found a few times. The rearrangement links TRBV2 to TRBJ2-2; 11 nucleotides match TRBD1. J was trimmed by 5 bases and V by 4 bases; bases with no gene match: 6. The CDR3 runs 16 residues. CDR1 and CDR2 from the germline V gene are SNHLY and FYNNEI. CDR3 loop: CASSAGQGARTGELFF. The CDR3 DNA reads TGTGCCAGCAGTGCCGGACAGGGGGCAAGGACCGGGGAGCTGTTTTTT.

In this sample, this clonotype turned up many times. The rearrangement joins TRBV28 to TRBJ1-2; possible D gene TRBD1, 6 bases. The germline V gene has CDR1 MDHEN and CDR2 SYDVKM. The V and J ends lost 6 bases and 0 bases respectively, with 17 bases between them. The CDR3 extends over 16 amino acids. The CDR3 sequence is CASRESQGTANYGYTF. The CDR3 DNA is TGTGCCAGCAGGGAATCACAGGGTACCGCTAACTATGGCTACACCTTC.

This clonotype turned up a few times. The V gene is TRBV29-1, the J gene TRBJ2-1; no clear D gene. Germline loops: CDR1 SQVTM, CDR2 ANQGSEA. Between the trimmed V and J ends, which lost 4 bases and 8 bases, there was a span of 6 bases. The CDR3 extends over 10 amino acids. CDR3 sequence reads: CSVGYDEQFF. The CDR3 nucleotides are TGCAGCGTTGGGTATGATGAGCAGTTCTTC.

The chain is built from TRBV6-9 and TRBJ2-3; weak D call: TRBD2 (5 bases). Trimming took 4 bases from V and 6 from J, leaving 17 bases between them. This CDR3 comprises 15 residues. The germline V gene encodes CDR1 MNHGY and CDR2 SVAAGI. The CDR3 DNA reads TGTGCCAGCAGTTCCAAGGCCAATTGGAGGGATACGCAGTATTTT. Amino acids: CASSSKANWRDTQYF.

This clonotype appeared a few times. This chain uses TRBV6-2 or TRBV6-3 with TRBJ2-1; 12 bases are a match to TRBD2. The CDR3 loop spans 17 amino acids. V dropped 0 bases and J dropped 8; count of bases not matched to a gene: 8. From germline, CDR1 is MNHEY and CDR2 SVGEGT. The CDR3 protein is CASSYSIDPSGRDEQFF. CDR3 bases: TGTGCCAGCAGTTACTCGATCGACCCTAGCGGGAGGGATGAGCAGTTCTTC.